This TCR beta chain was recovered during a study of cytomegalovirus exposure and HLA in healthy donors. About the research overall: The same platform was used for the roughly 130 validation repertoires as for the 666 first-cohort repertoires, as reported in a later analysis. Study-level points and caveats: Reportedly, diagnosis of cytomegalovirus status by the classifier showed high specificity and sensitivity.

Germline lookup yields CDR1 SGHRS and CDR2 YFSETQ. CDR3 size: 14 residues. V was cut by 4 bases and J by 5 bases, with 14 bases left in between. Measured with immunoSEQ multiplex PCR; TCRdb has only the in-frame clones, and not every one. The sample shows 200,000 to 250,000 clones, about 88% of them seen only once. Note on this clone: Its antigen is undetermined.

Input material: PBMCs. The receptor was isolated from a young man in good health and CMV-seropositive. The chain carries TRBV5-1 and TRBJ2-3; possible D gene TRBD1, 7 bases. The CDR3 sequence is CASSPDQGGDTQYF. CDR3 in DNA: TGCGCCAGCAGCCCTGACCAGGGGGGAGATACGCAGTATTTT.